This T cell receptor beta chain is from a study of immune characteristics of hereditary and idiopathic chronic pancreatitis. Whole-study results and caveats: Gene families like TRBV10, TRBV19, TRBV23 and TRBV5 were used differently between subtypes. Both chronic pancreatitis groups had higher TCRbeta diversity and lower clonality than controls.

Chronic pancreatitis tissue was collected during total pancreatectomy with islet autotransplantation. TCR beta sequencing used genomic DNA from unsorted bulk pancreas tissue. About this clone: Its antigen remains unknown.

Profiled with immunoSEQ multiplex PCR; TCRdb holds only in-frame clones, not every one. The sample contains 11,000 to 15,000 clones, around 79% of which appear only once. The CDR3 spans 14 residues. V shed 4 bases and J shed 2 bases, with 11 bases lying between them. Looked up from germline, CDR1 is SGHVS and CDR2 is FNYEAQ. The chain carries TRBV7-6 and TRBJ1-1; D unresolved. The sequencing input was pancreas tissue with hereditary chronic pancreatitis. The sequence was collected from a human donor with chronic pancreatitis. CDR3 DNA: TGTGCCAGCAGCTCCAACAGTCCCAACACTGAAGCTTTCTTT. It yields the protein CASSSNSPNTEAFF.